This T cell receptor (beta chain) was identified during a study of T cells in Graves' hyperthyroidism and ophthalmopathy (dated by TCRdb to about 2019). Background on the whole study: Peripheral blood samples were taken at initial diagnosis, before any treatment was given. To identify TCR V-J signatures that set the groups apart, the researchers used a discovery cohort of 90 to 100 patients, made up of roughly 40 with Graves' ophthalmopathy and 55 to 65 with stable Graves' hyperthyroidism. An independent validation cohort of under 20 hyperthyroidism patients and about 16 patients who later progressed to ophthalmopathy tested prospective prediction of ophthalmopathy. The approximately 100 discovery patients were divided at random into training and test sets in a 7:3 ratio. In about 6 Graves' hyperthyroidism patients, the study also compared T-cell repertoires from thyroid tissue with T-cell repertoires from blood. Once sampling was done, hyperthyroidism patients were given methimazole at a starting dose of 30 mg daily, whereas ophthalmopathy patients were given high-dose intravenous methylprednisolone. TCR Vbeta CDR3 sequencing of 130 to 150 peripheral blood samples (over 40 ophthalmopathy, roughly 74 hyperthyroidism and around 17 progressor patients) is reported in the paper.

This clonotype was picked up many times. The clone's antigen remains unknown. No clone much larger than this one lies a single base away; base qualities are absent. Amplification of TCR beta CDR3 regions was carried out from RNA transcripts. A first-round RT-PCR of the TCR CDR3 used the HTBI primer set with the Qiagen OneStep RT-PCR kit. A second multiplex PCR round built the libraries, followed by size selection and purification. The libraries were sequenced on an Illumina HiSeq2000 using paired-end 100 bp reads. From the authors' description of their analysis: Raw data were processed with SOAPnuke, discarding reads with adapters, uncalled bases, mean Phred below 15, or no exact constant-primer or identifier match. COPE v1.2.5 was used to merge high-quality paired reads, and clonotypes were defined as unique nucleotide sequences. MiTCR v1.1 was used to align the clonotypes against IMGT TRBV, TRBD and TRBJ reference segments. Only V-J combinations with frequency above 0.0001, covering 99% to 99.2% of repertoires, were analysed. The TCS score was defined as F50 (clonal expansion) divided by E x V (chaos), with BLOSUM62-based TCRdist calculated between CDR3 peptides within each V-J. Welch's t-statistics and random forest reduced 500 to 650 V-J features to 13, which were used in a naive Bayes classifier (R e1071). Using fastp at Q25 and MiXCR, TCRdb reprocessed the public reads and kept productive beta chains. Records with the same CDR3 protein are collapsed into one entry carrying the most frequent genes and DNA. TCRdb, not the original authors, processed these V and J calls. The sample records roughly 740,000 distinct CDR3 sequences, around 17% of which are singletons. Roughly 8% of the sample is in the top ten clones.

A patient counted as having stable Graves' hyperthyroidism if no progression to ophthalmopathy occurred over 18 months of follow-up. The hyperthyroidism patients were between 18 and 65 years old and newly diagnosed, with a disease duration of less than 2 months. The study excluded patients with uncontrolled infections, other autoimmune diseases, pregnancy or lactation. Diagnoses relied on clinical symptoms, serum thyroxine and TRAb, thyroid ultrasound and orbital computed tomography. PBMCs were isolated from about 9.1 ml of fresh peripheral blood by Ficoll-Paque density gradient centrifugation. Trizol reagent was used to extract total RNA, and RNA quality was then checked on an Agilent 2100 Bioanalyzer. The cysteine opens and the phenylalanine closes a CDR3 of 17 amino acids. The read is trimmed to its CDR3 DNA, 51 bases read in frame from base 1. Via the germline V gene, CDR1 is MDHEN and CDR2 SYDVKM. Compared with germline, V lacks 4 bases and J lacks 5 bases; bases without a gene match: 11.

Results and caveats for the whole study, not just this receptor: In validation, progression to ophthalmopathy was predicted by the model with 70.59% sensitivity and nearly 75% specificity, a median of 6.5 months before onset. In cross-validation, a model built on a 13 V-J signature told ophthalmopathy apart from stable hyperthyroidism with 87.88% sensitivity and roughly 82% specificity, and in testing the same model reached 80%/75%. Most expanded thyroid clonotypes (frequency above 0.001) were also detected in blood, a finding suggesting that blood repertoires may reflect thyroid immune responses. Sample size was not statistically predetermined, and blinding of investigators to group allocation was not performed.

Material: blood. The chain is made from TRBV28 and TRBJ2-3; a stretch of 11 junction bases matches TRBD2. The clonotype comes from a man aged 18 to 35 with Graves' hyperthyroidism. The CDR3 region reads CASSSLAGGSGGDTQYF. The bases are TGTGCCAGCAGTTCCTTAGCGGGAGGGTCGGGGGGAGATACGCAGTATTTT.